The clone carrying this T cell receptor (beta chain) has a handful of counts. No antigen is known for it. CDR3 length equals 12 residues. The J segment lost 2 bases and the V segment lost 5 bases, leaving 0 bases of the junction unmatched. Germline CDR1 and CDR2: MNHEY and SMNVEV (reference sequence). Every bit of the isolated RNA underwent reverse transcription, so sequencing read expressed TCRB transcripts. Read totals for stem cell-like memory T cell samples averaged approximately 1 million. Repertoires were generated with immunoSEQ multiplex PCR, while TCRdb's copy carries only in-frame clones and drops some. The table lists 70,000 to 90,000 clones, roughly 30% of them singletons. The sample belongs to a study of beta chain features in type 1 diabetes. Study-wide results and caveats: A possible short-template PCR bias applies equally to patients and controls.

This sequence originates from a young woman in good health. The chain has TRBV27 and TRBJ2-7, with 7 bases aligning to TRBD2. The sample was stem cell memory CD4+ T cells from blood. The CDR3 DNA is TGTGCCAGCAGTGGACTAGCCTACGAGCAGTACTTC. Its translation is CASSGLAYEQYF.